This TCR beta chain was captured by sequencing in a study of T cell changes during pregnancy in multiple sclerosis (dated by TCRdb to between 2018 and 2021). Broadly, across the study: In women with multiple sclerosis, the researchers looked at how the T cell repertoire shifted as pregnancy progressed.

V lost 3 bases and J lost 7 bases; the stretch between them is 10 bases long. Per the germline V gene (reference sequence), SEHNR is the CDR1 and FQNEAQ is the CDR2. The CDR3 goes from the cysteine to the phenylalanine over 13 residues. Of all the DNA, just the CDR3 is kept, 39 bases in frame from base 1. On this clone: Its antigen is not yet known. No much larger clonotype is one base removed from it; base qualities were not supplied.

Receptors were amplified or captured by the immunoSEQ multiplex PCR assay. Not all clones reach the TCRdb copy of this immuneACCESS table, which keeps in-frame sequences only. Checked studies attribute under half of the gap to unresolved V genes and leave the rest unexplained. The sample yields under 20,000 clones; about 89% were counted once. The ten most abundant clones make up around 8% of the sample. Recombination linked TRBV7-9 to TRBJ1-3; too little of a D gene remains to name it. The sample consisted of CD8+ T cells from peripheral blood mononuclear cells, taken in the second trimester of pregnancy. The sequence derives from a female donor in good health, enrolled as a control in a pregnancy study. The CDR3 is CASSFPLENTIYF. The sequenced DNA is TGTGCCAGCAGCTTTCCCCTGGAGAACACCATATATTTT. Reference TRBV7-9 and TRBJ1-3 proteins supply the regions before and after the CDR3; the full variable domain is: DTGVSQNPRHKITKRGQNVTFRCDPISEHNRLYWYRQTLGQGPEFLTYFQNEAQLEKSRLLSDRFSAERPKGSFSTLEIQRTEQGDSAMYLCASSFPLENTIYFGEGSWLTVV.